The 8 T cell receptor beta chains reported below all come from one sample, sequenced in a study of beta chain features in type 1 diabetes. Findings of the study overall: Shorter TCRB CDR3s, moderately but significantly so, marked every one of the four CD4+ subsets in Type 1 diabetes patients.

These receptors' antigens are unknown. Expressed TCRB transcripts were sequenced, since all the RNA that had been isolated was reverse transcribed. This table comes from immunoSEQ multiplex PCR, and its TCRdb copy is limited to in-frame clones, with some not included. There are 200,000 to 250,000 clones in the sample; more than 11% occur only once, and roughly 0.02% lies in the top ten. Source material: naive CD4+ T cells from blood. Receptors originate from a man between 25 and 39 years old with type 1 diabetes.

This chain connects TRBV2 to TRBJ1-2; no reliable D call. The V gene lost 6 bases and the J gene lost 6 bases, with 8 bases spanning the gap. From germline, CDR1 is SNHLY and CDR2 FYNNEI. The CDR3 extends over 11 amino acids. The DNA for the CDR3 is TGTGCCAGCAGATCGGGAAATGGCTACACCTTC. This gives the protein CASRSGNGYTF.

The chain carries TRBV9 and TRBJ2-3; 8 positions match TRBD2. V gave up 2 bases and J gave up 3 bases; unmatched junction bases: 8. Germline assignment: CDR1 SGDLS and CDR2 YYNGEE. This CDR3 is built from 16 residues. Written as DNA, the CDR3 is TGTGCCAGCAGCGTTGGGAGCGGGGGTCAGACAGATACGCAGTATTTT. Amino acid sequence: CASSVGSGGQTDTQYF.

This clone was detected a few times. This chain links TRBV6-6 with TRBJ2-7, with TRBD2 as a possible D gene (5 bases). The CDR3 covers 14 residues. The germline gives CDR1 MNHNY, CDR2 SVGAGI (reference sequence). V dropped 5 bases and J dropped 2 bases, with 13 bases sitting between them. The CDR3 DNA follows: TGTGCCAGCAGTCCCCGGGATTCTACCTACGAGCAGTACTTC. Its protein is CASSPRDSTYEQYF.

The rearrangement uses TRBV18 and TRBJ2-7, with 7 bases aligning to TRBD2. Germline values: CDR1 KGHSH, CDR2 LQKENI. The CDR3 has 14 residues. The J segment lost 4 bases and the V segment lost 5 bases, leaving 8 bases of the junction unmatched. CDR3 bases: TGTGCCAGCTCAACCGCCGGGGGGAGATACGAGCAGTACTTC. This gives the protein CASSTAGGRYEQYF. The entire variable domain, with the rest obtained from reference TRBV18 and TRBJ2-7, is as follows: NAGVMQNPRHLVRRRGQEARLRCSPMKGHSHVYWYRQLPEEGLKFMVYLQKENIIDESGMPKERFSAEFPKEGPSILRIQQVVRGDSAAYFCASSTAGGRYEQYFGPGTRLTVT.

This clone was found a few times. The CDR3 protein is CAWSGGQPFSGNTIYF. In nucleotides, the CDR3 is TGTGCCTGGAGCGGGGGACAGCCATTCTCTGGAAACACCATATATTTT. This sequence joins TRBV30 and TRBJ1-3, with TRBD1 matching 7 bases. This CDR3 is 16 amino acids long. Germline V gene lookup returns CDR1 GTSNPN and CDR2 SVGIG (reference sequence). The trim removed 3 bases at V and 0 bases at J, leaving 8 bases unmatched. Full variable domain (remainder filled in from reference TRBV30 and TRBJ1-3): SQTIHQWPATLVQPVGSPLSLECTVEGTSNPNLYWYRQAAGRGLQLLFYSVGIGQISSEVPQNLSASRPQDRQFILSSKKLLLSDSGFYLCAWSGGQPFSGNTIYFGEGSWLTVV.

The V and J genes are TRBV5-8 and TRBJ1-1; no clear D. Germline CDR1 reads SGHTS; CDR2 reads YDEGEE. Trimming stripped 2 bases from V and 4 bases from J, with 6 bases between. The CDR3 spans 12 residues. CDR3 region: CASSFGGTEAFF. CDR3 in DNA: TGTGCCAGCAGCTTCGGTGGCACTGAAGCTTTCTTT.

The chain joins TRBV5-1 to TRBJ2-3, with D unclear. V was trimmed by 2 bases and J by 1 base, leaving 5 bases between them. The CDR3 sequence is 13 residues long. Germline CDR1 is SGHRS and CDR2 is YFSETQ. The CDR3 region is CASSFSGTDTQYF. CDR3 sequence (DNA): TGCGCCAGCAGCTTTTCGGGCACAGATACGCAGTATTTT.

The V gene is TRBV19, the J gene TRBJ2-1; 9 nucleotides agree with TRBD1. This CDR3 has 15 residues. Trimming cost V 8 bases and J 2 bases; bases outside gene matches: 7. Per germline, CDR1 LNHDA and CDR2 SQIVND (reference sequence). The CDR3 region has the DNA TGTGCCAGTGAGAAGGGACAGGGACCCTACAATGAGCAGTTCTTC. It translates to CASEKGQGPYNEQFF.